Sequencing of this T cell receptor (beta chain) was carried out in a study of cytomegalovirus exposure and HLA in healthy donors. Notes on this clone: Its antigen is unidentified.

The PCR had 60 Vbeta and 13 Jbeta primers. Sequencing was performed with immunoSEQ multiplex PCR; in TCRdb, only in-frame clones are kept and a portion is missing. This table has 84,000 or so clones, 77% appearing once. Broader study findings: DRB1 showed the most TCR associations and HLA-C the fewest in a later analysis, as rates varied by HLA locus.

Sequencing was done on a sample of PBMCs. The origin of this receptor is a boy between 5 and 17 years old in good health and CMV-seronegative.

CDR3 DNA: TGTGCCAGCACGACTAGCGGGGGAGATACGCAGTATTTT. Translated, it gives CASTTSGGDTQYF. The gene calls are TRBV27 and TRBJ2-3; 12 bases map to TRBD2. The CDR3 sequence is 13 residues long. V trimming: 7 bases; J trimming: 5 bases; junction bases outside the gene matches: 1. The germline V gene has CDR1 MNHEY and CDR2 SMNVEV (reference sequence).